The clone carrying this T cell receptor (beta chain) appeared a single time. This sample stems from a study of blood T cell repertoires in COVID-19. About the study: The study drew acute and convalescent COVID-19 samples from the United States, Italy and Spain. From T cells, B-cell-depleted T cells, or PBMCs came the material, which was cDNA or gDNA.

The CDR3 has 15 residues. Germline-derived CDR1 and CDR2 are LNHDA and SQIVND (reference sequence). Deletions cut 3 bases from V and 6 bases from J, with 14 bases between. Original processing notes: Estimated nucleated cell counts came from reference gene primer amplification. Assay used: immunoSEQ multiplex PCR; TCRdb lists only in-frame clones, some missing. The DNA gave D and trimming, while V, J and clone size come from that table. The sample holds about 210,000 clones, 89% seen once. The sample taken for sequencing was peripheral blood. This sequence joins TRBV19 and TRBJ2-2; perhaps TRBD1 as D (5 bases). The TCR sequence derives from a woman aged 40-49 years with acute or convalescent COVID-19. The CDR3 sequence is CASSIARDRAGELFF. In nucleotides, the CDR3 is TGTGCCAGTAGTATCGCCAGGGATAGAGCCGGGGAGCTGTTTTTT.